The rows below give T cell receptor beta chains drawn from one sample of a study of T cells in Graves' hyperthyroidism and ophthalmopathy. TCRdb recomputed calls from the multiplex PCR reads with MiXCR, one row per CDR3 protein. The sample lists 300,000 to 500,000 distinct CDR3 sequences, 15% occurring once. What was sequenced was blood. Receptors were obtained from a woman aged 30 to 39 with Graves' hyperthyroidism. Each CDR3 is given with its conserved first and last residue. A D gene is named only where the DNA matches it firmly. A clone size is listed for some rows: how often the clone was seen (once, few, many), or a class if it is expanded.

V	size	D	J	DNA	CDR3
TRBV6-2/TRBV6-3	-	-	TRBJ1-5	TGTGCCAGCGGCAGGGGTGGGAGCAATAGCAATCAGCCCCAGCATTTT	CASGRGGSNSNQPQHF
TRBV20-1	-	-	TRBJ2-7	TGCAGTGGACGGAGGGCATTCGAGGGTAATCCCTACGAGCAGTACTTC	CSGRRAFEGNPYEQYF
TRBV9	few	-	TRBJ2-6	TGTGCCAGCAGCGTAGGGACAGCTGGGGCCAACGTCCTGACTTTC	CASSVGTAGANVLTF
TRBV30	many	-	TRBJ1-5	TGTGCCTGGATGGGGGCTGGTGGCAATCAGCCCCAGCATTTT	CAWMGAGGNQPQHF
TRBV12-3/TRBV12-4	many	-	TRBJ2-1	TGTGCCAGCAGCCCGACCGCAAATGAGCAGTTCTTC	CASSPTANEQFF
TRBV6-1	few	TRBD2	TRBJ2-3	TGTGCCAGCAGTGGGGGACTAGCGGGCGCAGATACGCAGTATTTT	CASSGGLAGADTQYF
TRBV6-1	many	-	TRBJ1-5	TGTGCCAGCAGTGAAGCTTCTTCGATTCAGCCCCAGCATTTT	CASSEASSIQPQHF
TRBV6-1	-	-	TRBJ1-2	TGTGCCAGCAGTGAAAGGAGGGAGGCCGGCTACACCTTC	CASSERREAGYTF
TRBV29-1	-	TRBD2	TRBJ2-1	TGCAGCGTTGAGAGCCCGGGACTAGCGGGACTCAATGAGCAGTTCTTC	CSVESPGLAGLNEQFF
TRBV30	-	-	TRBJ1-5	TGTGCCTGTCGTAGGGAGGGAAATAGCAATCAGCCCCAGCATTTT	CACRREGNSNQPQHF
TRBV6-6	many	-	TRBJ1-4	TGTGCCAGCAGTTACTTCAGGGACGAAAAACTGTTTTTT	CASSYFRDEKLFF
TRBV28	many	TRBD1	TRBJ2-7	TGTGCCAGCAGTCTGACAGGGTTGCCCACGACATACGAGCAGTACTTC	CASSLTGLPTTYEQYF
TRBV28	many	-	TRBJ2-4	TGTGCCAGCAGTTTCCCCCGGTCCGGGGCCAAAAACATTCAGTACTTC	CASSFPRSGAKNIQYF
TRBV2	many	-	TRBJ2-1	TGTGCCAGCAGTGAACTCAATGAGCAGTTCTTC	CASSELNEQFF
TRBV28	many	TRBD1	TRBJ2-7	TGTGCCAGCAGTCCGCTGGGACAGGGAGCCTACGAGCAGTACTTC	CASSPLGQGAYEQYF
TRBV10-1	many	-	TRBJ1-1	TGCGCCAGCAGTGACGGGACCATGAACACTGAAGCTTTCTTT	CASSDGTMNTEAFF
TRBV28	many	TRBD1	TRBJ2-7	TGTGCCAGCAGCCTTCGGACAGGCTACGAGCAGTACTTC	CASSLRTGYEQYF
TRBV2	many	TRBD1	TRBJ1-2	TGTGCAGACGACAGGGGCTATGGCTACACCTTC	CADDRGYGYTF
TRBV20-1	many	TRBD1	TRBJ2-7	TGCAGTGCTTGGACAGGGGCAGATGACGAGCAGTACTTC	CSAWTGADDEQYF